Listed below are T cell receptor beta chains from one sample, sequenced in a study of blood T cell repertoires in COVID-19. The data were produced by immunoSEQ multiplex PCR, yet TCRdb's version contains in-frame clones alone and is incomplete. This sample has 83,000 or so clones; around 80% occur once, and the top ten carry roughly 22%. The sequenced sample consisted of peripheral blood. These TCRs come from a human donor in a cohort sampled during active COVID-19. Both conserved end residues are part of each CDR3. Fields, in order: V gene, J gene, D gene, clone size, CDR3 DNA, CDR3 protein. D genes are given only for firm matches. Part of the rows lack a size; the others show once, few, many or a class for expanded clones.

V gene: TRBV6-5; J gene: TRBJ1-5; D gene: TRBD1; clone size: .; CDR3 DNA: TGTGCCATAGACAGGGACAATAGCAATCAGCCCCAGCATTTT; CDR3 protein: CAIDRDNSNQPQHF
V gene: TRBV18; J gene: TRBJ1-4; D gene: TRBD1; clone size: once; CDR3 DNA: TGTGCCAGCTCACTAGGACAGGGGAATGAAAAACTGTTTTTT; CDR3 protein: CASSLGQGNEKLFF
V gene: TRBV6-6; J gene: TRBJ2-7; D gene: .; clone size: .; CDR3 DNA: TGTGCCAGCAGCCCCGGGACATTTTACGAGCAGTACTTC; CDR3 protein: CASSPGTFYEQYF
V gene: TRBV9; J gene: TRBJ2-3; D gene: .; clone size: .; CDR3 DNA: TGTGCCAGCAGCGTTCAGAGGAGCACAGATACGCAGTATTTT; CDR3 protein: CASSVQRSTDTQYF
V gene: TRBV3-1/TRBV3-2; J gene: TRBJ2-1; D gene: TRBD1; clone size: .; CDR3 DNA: TGTGCCAATCCTCCGGACAGGGGAGAAAATGCCTCCTACAATGAGCAGTTCTTC; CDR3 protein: CANPPDRGENASYNEQFF
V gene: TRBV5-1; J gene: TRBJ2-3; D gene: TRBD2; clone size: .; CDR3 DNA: TGCGCCAGCAGCTTACTAGCGGGGGGGACCACAGATACGCAGTATTTT; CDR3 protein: CASSLLAGGTTDTQYF
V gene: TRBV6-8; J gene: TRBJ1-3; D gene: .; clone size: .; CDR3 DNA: TGTGCCAGCACCCCGGGGGACGGAAACACCATATATTTT; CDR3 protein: CASTPGDGNTIYF
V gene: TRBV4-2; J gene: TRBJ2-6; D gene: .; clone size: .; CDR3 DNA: TGTGCCAGCAGCCAAGCATCGGGCTCTGGGGCCAACGTCCTGACTTTC; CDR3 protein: CASSQASGSGANVLTF
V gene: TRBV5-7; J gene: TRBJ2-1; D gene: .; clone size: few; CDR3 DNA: TGTGCCAGCAGCGGAAAGCCGGACACGCGCGGAGATGAGCAGTTCTTC; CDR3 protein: CASSGKPDTRGDEQFF
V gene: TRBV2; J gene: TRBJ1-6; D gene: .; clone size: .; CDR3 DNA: TGTGCCACTCGCGGGGATGGTTCACCCCTCCACTTT; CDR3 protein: CATRGDGSPLHF
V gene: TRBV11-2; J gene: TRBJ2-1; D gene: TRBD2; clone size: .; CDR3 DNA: TGTGCCAGCAGCAGTGGGACTAGCGGGGTTAATGAGCAGTTCTTC; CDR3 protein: CASSSGTSGVNEQFF
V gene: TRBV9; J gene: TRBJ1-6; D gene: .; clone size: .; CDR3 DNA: TGTGCCAGCAGCCCGGGGTCCCTTCGGCCGAATTCACCCCTCCACTTT; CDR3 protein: CASSPGSLRPNSPLHF
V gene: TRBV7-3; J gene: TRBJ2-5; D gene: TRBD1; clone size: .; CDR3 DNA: TGTGCCAGCAGCCCGCGGGACAGGGGATTGGGAGAGACCCAGTACTTC; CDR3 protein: CASSPRDRGLGETQYF
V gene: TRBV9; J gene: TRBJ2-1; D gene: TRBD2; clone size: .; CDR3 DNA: TGTGCCAGCAGCGTAGAGGGACTAGCGGGGGGGCTGGGAGAGCAGTTCTTC; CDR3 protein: CASSVEGLAGGLGEQFF
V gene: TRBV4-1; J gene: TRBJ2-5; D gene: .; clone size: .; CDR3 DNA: TGCGCCAGCAGCCAAGATCGCGAAGCCAGGGTTGGGTACTTC; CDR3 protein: CASSQDREARVGYF
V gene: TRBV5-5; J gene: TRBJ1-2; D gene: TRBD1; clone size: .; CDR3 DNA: TGTGCCAGCAGCTTGGAGGGGACAGGATACCCGTATGGCTACACCTTC; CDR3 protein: CASSLEGTGYPYGYTF
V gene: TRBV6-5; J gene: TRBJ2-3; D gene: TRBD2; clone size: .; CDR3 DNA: TGTGGAGGGGGAAGCGGGGGGGCAGTAACAGATACGCAGTATTTT; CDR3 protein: CGGGSGGAVTDTQYF
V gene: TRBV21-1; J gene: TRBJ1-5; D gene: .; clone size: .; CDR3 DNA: TGTGCCAGCAGCCCTTTCGACAGGGGACCCTACTCCAATCAGCCCCAGCATTTT; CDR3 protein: CASSPFDRGPYSNQPQHF
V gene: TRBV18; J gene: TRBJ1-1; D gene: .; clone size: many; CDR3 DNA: TGTGCCAGCTCCCAGGTTATGGACACTGAAGCTTTCTTT; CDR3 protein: CASSQVMDTEAFF
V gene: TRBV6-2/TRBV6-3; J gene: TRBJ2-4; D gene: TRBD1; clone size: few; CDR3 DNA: TGTGCCAGCAGTTACTCTCAGGGGGCTGGCGGCATTCAGTACTTC; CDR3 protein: CASSYSQGAGGIQYF
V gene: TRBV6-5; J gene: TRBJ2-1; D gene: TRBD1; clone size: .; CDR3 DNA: TGTGCCAGCCGACTGGGGCAGGGGGCAAGTGAGCAGTTCTTC; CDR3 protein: CASRLGQGASEQFF
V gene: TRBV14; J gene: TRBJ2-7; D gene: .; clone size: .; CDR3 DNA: TGTGCCAGCAGCAGCGGGCTCCCCCGCGAGCAGTACTTC; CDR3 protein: CASSSGLPREQYF
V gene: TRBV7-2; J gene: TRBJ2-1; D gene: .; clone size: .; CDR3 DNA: TGTGCCAGCAGCTTAGCGCACCTAGCCTATGAGCAGTTCTTC; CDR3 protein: CASSLAHLAYEQFF
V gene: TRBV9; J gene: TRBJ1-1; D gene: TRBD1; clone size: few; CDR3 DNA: TGTGCCAGCAGCCCACATCAGGGACAGGGGGCCGCTGAAGCTTTCTTT; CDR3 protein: CASSPHQGQGAAEAFF
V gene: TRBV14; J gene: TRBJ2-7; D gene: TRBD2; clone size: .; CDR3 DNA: TGTGCCAGCAGCCGTCCGGCGGGGGGAAGTCACGAGCAGTACTTC; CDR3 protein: CASSRPAGGSHEQYF
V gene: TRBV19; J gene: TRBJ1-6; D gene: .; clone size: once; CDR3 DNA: TGTGCCAGTAGTAAGGGGGATTCTAATTCACCCCTCCACTTT; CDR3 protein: CASSKGDSNSPLHF
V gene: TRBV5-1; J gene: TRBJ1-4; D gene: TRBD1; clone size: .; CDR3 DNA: TGCGCCAGCAGCCTCAGGGGGCCTGATGAAAAACTGTTTTTT; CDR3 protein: CASSLRGPDEKLFF
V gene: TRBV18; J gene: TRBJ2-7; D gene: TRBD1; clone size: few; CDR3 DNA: TGTGCCAGCTCACCAGGGACAGGGGTCTACGAGCAGTACTTC; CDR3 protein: CASSPGTGVYEQYF
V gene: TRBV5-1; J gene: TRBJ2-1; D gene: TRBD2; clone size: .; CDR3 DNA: TGCGCCAGCAGCTTTGGGCTAGCGGGGAATGAGCAGTTCTTC; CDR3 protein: CASSFGLAGNEQFF
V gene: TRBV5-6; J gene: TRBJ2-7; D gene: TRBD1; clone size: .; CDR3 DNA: TGTGCCAGCAGCTTGGTGGGACAGCGGACCTACGAGCAGTACTTC; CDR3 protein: CASSLVGQRTYEQYF
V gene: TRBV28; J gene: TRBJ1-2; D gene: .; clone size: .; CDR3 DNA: TGTGCCAGCAGTCCACCATTCAAACAGGCGAACTATGGCTACACCTTC; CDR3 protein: CASSPPFKQANYGYTF
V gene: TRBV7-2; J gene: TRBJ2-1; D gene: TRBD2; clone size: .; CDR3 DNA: TGTGCCAGCAGCTTCGCGGGGGGGGCCAATGAGCAGTTCTTC; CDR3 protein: CASSFAGGANEQFF
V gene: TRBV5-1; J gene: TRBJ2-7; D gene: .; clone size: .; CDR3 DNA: TGCGCCAGCAGCTTGGTTGGCAGAACGGGGGAGCAGTACTTC; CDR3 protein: CASSLVGRTGEQYF
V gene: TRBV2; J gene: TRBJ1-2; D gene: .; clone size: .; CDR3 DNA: TGTGCCAGCAGCGAGAGTAGGGGAAGCTATGGCTACACCTTC; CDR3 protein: CASSESRGSYGYTF
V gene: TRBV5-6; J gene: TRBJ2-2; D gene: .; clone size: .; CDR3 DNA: TGTGCCAGCAGCTTGATCAGGGCCGGGGAGCTGTTTTTT; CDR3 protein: CASSLIRAGELFF
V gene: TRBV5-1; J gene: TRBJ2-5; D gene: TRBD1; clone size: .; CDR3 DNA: TGCGCCAGCCGCCCCTGGACAGGGGGCACGGAGACCCAGTACTTC; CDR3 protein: CASRPWTGGTETQYF
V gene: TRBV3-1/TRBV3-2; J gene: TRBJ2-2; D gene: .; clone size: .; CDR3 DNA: TGTGCCAGCAGCTTTAATACCGGGGAGCTGTTTTTT; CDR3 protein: CASSFNTGELFF
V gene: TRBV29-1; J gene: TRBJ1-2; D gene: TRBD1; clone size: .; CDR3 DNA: TGCAGCGTCGAGGGGACAGGGGGAAGTGGCTACACCTTC; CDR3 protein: CSVEGTGGSGYTF
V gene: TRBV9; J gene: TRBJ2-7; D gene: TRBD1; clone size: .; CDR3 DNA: TGTGCCAGCAGCGCACAGGGGTCCGCCTACGAGCAGTACTTC; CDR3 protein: CASSAQGSAYEQYF
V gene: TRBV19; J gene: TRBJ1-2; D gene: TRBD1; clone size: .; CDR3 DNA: TGTGCCAGTAGCGACAGGGGCGATGGCTACACCTTC; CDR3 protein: CASSDRGDGYTF
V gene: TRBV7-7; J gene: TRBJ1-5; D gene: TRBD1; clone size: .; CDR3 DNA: TGTGCTAGCAGCGCCCTTCCTACAGGGGGACCCAATCAGCCCCAGCATTTT; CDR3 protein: CASSALPTGGPNQPQHF
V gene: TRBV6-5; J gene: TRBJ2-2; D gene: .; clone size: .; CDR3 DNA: TGTGCCAGCGGGAAGGCGGGACGGACCGGGGAGCTGTTTTTT; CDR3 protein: CASGKAGRTGELFF
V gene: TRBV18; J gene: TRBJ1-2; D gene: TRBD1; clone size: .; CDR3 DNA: TGTGCCAGCTCACCAAGTAAGGGACAGGGCTATGGCTACACCTTC; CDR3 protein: CASSPSKGQGYGYTF
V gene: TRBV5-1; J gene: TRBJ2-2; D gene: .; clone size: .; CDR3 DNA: TGCGCCTCCACAGACGGGAACACCGGGGAGCTGTTTTTT; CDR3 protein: CASTDGNTGELFF
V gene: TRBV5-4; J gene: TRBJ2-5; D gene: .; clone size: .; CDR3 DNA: TGTGCCAGCTTGAAGCCTCAAGGAGGTGAAGAGACCCAGTACTTC; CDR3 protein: CASLKPQGGEETQYF
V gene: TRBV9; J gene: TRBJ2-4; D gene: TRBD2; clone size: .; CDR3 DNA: TGTGCCAGCAGCGCCCCGGGACTAGGAAACATTCAGTACTTC; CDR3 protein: CASSAPGLGNIQYF
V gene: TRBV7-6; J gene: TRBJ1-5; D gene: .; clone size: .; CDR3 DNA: TGTGCCACCCGAAGGGGGGGACGGAGGACTCTCGTTCAGCCCCAGCATTTT; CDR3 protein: CATRRGGRRTLVQPQHF
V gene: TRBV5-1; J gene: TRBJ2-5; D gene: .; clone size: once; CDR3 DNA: TGCGCCAGCAGCTTGGGAGGGGGGGGCCAAGAGACCCAGTACTTC; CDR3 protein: CASSLGGGGQETQYF
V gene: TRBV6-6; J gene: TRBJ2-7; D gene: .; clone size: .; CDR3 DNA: TGTGCCAGCAGCTCTCCTTGGGCGCTTAGCTACGAGCAGTACTTC; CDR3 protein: CASSSPWALSYEQYF
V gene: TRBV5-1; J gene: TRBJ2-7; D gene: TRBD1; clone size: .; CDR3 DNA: TGCGCCAGCAGCTTGGGGCCCCAGACAGGGTACGAGCAGTACTTC; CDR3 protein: CASSLGPQTGYEQYF
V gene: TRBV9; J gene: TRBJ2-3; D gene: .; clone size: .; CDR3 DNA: TGTGCCAGCAGCAGACGGACTTCAACTAGCACAGATACGCAGTATTTT; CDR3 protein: CASSRRTSTSTDTQYF
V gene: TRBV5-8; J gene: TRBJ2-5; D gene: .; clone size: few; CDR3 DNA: TGTGCCAGCAGCGTACGCGGGGCTGTTCGGCAAGAGACCCAGTACTTC; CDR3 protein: CASSVRGAVRQETQYF
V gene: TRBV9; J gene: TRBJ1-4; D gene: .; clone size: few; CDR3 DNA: TGTGCCAGCAGCGTATCCGCCGGTAGTGAAAAACTGTTTTTT; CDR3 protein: CASSVSAGSEKLFF
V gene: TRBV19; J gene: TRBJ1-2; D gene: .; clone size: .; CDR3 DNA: TGTGCCAGTAGTATGTCCTCTCGGGCTAACTATGGCTACACCTTC; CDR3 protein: CASSMSSRANYGYTF
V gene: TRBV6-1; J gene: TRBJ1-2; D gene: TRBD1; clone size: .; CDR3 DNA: TGTGCCAGCAGTGAAGTCAGGGGGCGCAAGGATGGCTACACCTTC; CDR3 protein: CASSEVRGRKDGYTF